These 7 T cell receptor beta chains came from one sample sequenced in a study of blood T cell repertoires in COVID-19. Only in-frame clones appear in the TCRdb table, and some are missing; sequencing was by immunoSEQ multiplex PCR. The sample includes approximately 240,000 clones, roughly 82% of them seen just once. Sequencing was carried out using peripheral blood. All receptors derive from a woman aged 40 to 55 who had recovered from COVID-19.

The CDR3 loop reads CASSATRGASNQPQHF. The CDR3 DNA follows: TGTGCCAGCAGCGCCACTCGGGGGGCTAGCAATCAGCCCCAGCATTTT. The chain couples TRBV7-9 to TRBJ1-5; D perhaps matches TRBD1 (6 bases). The CDR3 is made up of 16 amino acids. V was clipped by 5 bases and J by 0 bases, with 14 bases between them. Germline V lookup: CDR1 SEHNR, CDR2 FQNEAQ (reference sequence).

V is TRBV5-4 and J is TRBJ2-7, with 8 positions matching TRBD2. The V gene's germline CDR1 is SGHNT and CDR2 YYREEE (reference sequence). This CDR3 comprises 14 residues. J gave up 3 bases and V 0 bases, and 2 bases lay outside the gene matches. CDR3 loop: CASSLASGGYEQYF. The CDR3 bases are TGTGCCAGCAGCTTGGCCAGCGGGGGCTACGAGCAGTACTTC.

The V call is TRBV15, the J call TRBJ2-7; D is perhaps TRBD2 (5 bases). The CDR3 consists of 14 residues. Germline CDR1 and CDR2: LNHNV and YYDKDF (reference sequence). Trimming took off 0 bases at V and 7 bases at J, with 13 bases between the two ends. The CDR3 DNA is TGTGCCACCAGCAGAGATAAAGGGAGCTGGGAGCAGTACTTC. This codes for CATSRDKGSWEQYF.

The chain joins TRBV5-4 to TRBJ2-5; D gene ambiguous. The CDR3 length is 14 residues. Germline assignment: CDR1 SGHNT and CDR2 YYREEE (reference sequence). Trimming removed 1 base at V and 0 bases at J, with 7 bases between. For the CDR3, the DNA is TGTGCCAGCAGCTTGAGCACGGACCAAGAGACCCAGTACTTC. It specifies CASSLSTDQETQYF.

This chain uses TRBV28 with TRBJ2-5; 12 positions agree with TRBD2. After removal of 7 bases from V and 3 bases from J, the junction contained 6 bases not matched to a gene. Per the germline V gene, CDR1 is MDHEN and CDR2 is SYDVKM. CDR3 size: 15 residues. CDR3 DNA sequence: TGTGCCAGCATGGCTAGCGGGGGGGCTGAAGAGACCCAGTACTTC. Residues: CASMASGGAEETQYF. Variable domain in full (rest from reference TRBV28 and TRBJ2-5): DVKVTQSSRYLVKRTGEKVFLECVQDMDHENMFWYRQDPGLGLRLIYFSYDVKMKEKGDIPEGYSVSREKKERFSLILESASTNQTSMYLCASMASGGAEETQYFGPGTRLLVL.

This clone came up once. The chain links TRBV19 to TRBJ1-6; the D gene is possibly TRBD1 (5 bases). Trimming cost V 5 bases and J 11 bases, with 16 bases left between them. CDR3 size: 14 residues. The germline CDR1 and CDR2 sequences are LNHDA and SQIVND (reference sequence). The CDR3 DNA sequence: TGTGCCAGTAGTCTGAGACAGAGTATTACACCCCTCCACTTT. This sequence encodes CASSLRQSITPLHF. Full variable domain (missing parts from reference TRBV19 and TRBJ1-6): DGGITQSPKYLFRKEGQNVTLSCEQNLNHDAMYWYRQDPGQGLRLIYYSQIVNDFQKGDIAEGYSVSREKKESFPLTVTSAQKNPTAFYLCASSLRQSITPLHFGNGTRLTVT.

In its sample, this clone was seen a few times. The rearrangement links TRBV7-2 to TRBJ2-4, with 9 bases fitting TRBD2. The trim removed 5 bases at V and 9 bases at J, leaving 11 bases unmatched. This CDR3 has 15 residues. Germline V CDR1 and CDR2: SGHTA, FQGNSA. The CDR3 spells CASSRDAGGLGIQYF. DNA for the CDR3: TGTGCCAGCAGCAGGGACGCGGGGGGGCTAGGCATTCAGTACTTC.